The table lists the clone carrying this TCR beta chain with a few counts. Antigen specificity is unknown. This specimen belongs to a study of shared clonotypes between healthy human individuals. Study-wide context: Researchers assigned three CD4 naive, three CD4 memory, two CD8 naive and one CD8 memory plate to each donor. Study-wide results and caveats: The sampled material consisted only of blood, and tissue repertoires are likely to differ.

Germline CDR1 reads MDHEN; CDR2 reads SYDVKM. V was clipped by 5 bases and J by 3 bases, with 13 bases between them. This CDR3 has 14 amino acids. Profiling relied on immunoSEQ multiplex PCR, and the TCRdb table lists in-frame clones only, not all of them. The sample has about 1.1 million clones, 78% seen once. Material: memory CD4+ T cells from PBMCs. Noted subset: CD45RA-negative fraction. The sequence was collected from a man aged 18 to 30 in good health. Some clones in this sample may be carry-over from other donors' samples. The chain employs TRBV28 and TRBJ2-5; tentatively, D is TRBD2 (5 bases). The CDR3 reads CASSTPDGKETQYF. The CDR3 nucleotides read TGTGCCAGCAGTACCCCGGACGGGAAAGAGACCCAGTACTTC.